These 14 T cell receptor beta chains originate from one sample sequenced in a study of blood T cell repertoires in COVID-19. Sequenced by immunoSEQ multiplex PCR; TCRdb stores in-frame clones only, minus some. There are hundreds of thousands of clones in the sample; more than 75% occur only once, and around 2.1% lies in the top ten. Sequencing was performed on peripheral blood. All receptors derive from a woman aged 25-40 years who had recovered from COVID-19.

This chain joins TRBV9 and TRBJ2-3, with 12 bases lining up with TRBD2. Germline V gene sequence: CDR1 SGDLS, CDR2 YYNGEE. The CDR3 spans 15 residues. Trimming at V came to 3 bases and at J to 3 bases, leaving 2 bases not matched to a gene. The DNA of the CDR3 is TGTGCCAGCAGCGATGGGACTAGCGGGACAGATACGCAGTATTTT. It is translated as CASSDGTSGTDTQYF.

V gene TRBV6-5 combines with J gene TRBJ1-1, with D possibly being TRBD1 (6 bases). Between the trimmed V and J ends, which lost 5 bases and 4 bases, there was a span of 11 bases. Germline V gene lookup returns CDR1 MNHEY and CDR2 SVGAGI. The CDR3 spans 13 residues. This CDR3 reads CASSTGKVTEAFF. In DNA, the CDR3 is TGTGCCAGCAGTACAGGGAAGGTCACTGAAGCTTTCTTT.

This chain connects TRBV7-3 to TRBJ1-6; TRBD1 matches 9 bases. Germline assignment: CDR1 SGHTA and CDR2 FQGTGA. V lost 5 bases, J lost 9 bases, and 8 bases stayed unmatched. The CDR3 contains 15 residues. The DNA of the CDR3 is TGTGCCAGCAGCCTTACGGGGACAGGGTCTTCACCCCTCCACTTT. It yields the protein CASSLTGTGSSPLHF. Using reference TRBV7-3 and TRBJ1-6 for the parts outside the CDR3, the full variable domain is GAGVSQTPSNKVTEKGKYVELRCDPISGHTALYWYRQSLGQGPEFLIYFQGTGAADDSGLPNDRFFAVRPEGSVSTLKIQRTERGDSAVYLCASSLTGTGSSPLHFGNGTRLTVT.

CDR3 region: CASRETGWDTEAFF. CDR3 coding DNA: TGTGCCAGCAGGGAGACAGGGTGGGACACTGAAGCTTTCTTT. The chain joins TRBV3-1 (or the pseudogene TRBV3-2) to TRBJ1-1; 7 nucleotides align to TRBD1. The CDR3 is made up of 14 amino acids. J was trimmed by 3 bases and V by 6 bases; bases with no gene match: 7. The germline gives CDR1 LGHDT, CDR2 YNNKEL (reference sequence).

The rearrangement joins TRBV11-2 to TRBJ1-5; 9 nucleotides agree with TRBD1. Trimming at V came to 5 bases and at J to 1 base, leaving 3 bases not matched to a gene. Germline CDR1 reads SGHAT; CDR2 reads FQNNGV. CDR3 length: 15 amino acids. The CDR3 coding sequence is TGTGCCAGCAGCCGACAGGGGGGCAGCAATCAGCCCCAGCATTTT. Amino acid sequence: CASSRQGGSNQPQHF. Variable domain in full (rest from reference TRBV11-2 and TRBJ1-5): EAGVAQSPRYKIIEKRQSVAFWCNPISGHATLYWYQQILGQGPKLLIQFQNNGVVDDSQLPKDRFSAERLKGVDSTLKIQPAKLEDSAVYLCASSRQGGSNQPQHFGDGTRLSIL.

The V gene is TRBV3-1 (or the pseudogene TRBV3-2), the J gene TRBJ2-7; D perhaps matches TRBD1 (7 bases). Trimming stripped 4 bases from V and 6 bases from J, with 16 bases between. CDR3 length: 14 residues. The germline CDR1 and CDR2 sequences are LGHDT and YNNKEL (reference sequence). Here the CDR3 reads CASSPRGAQGEQYF. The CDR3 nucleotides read TGTGCCAGCAGCCCCAGGGGGGCCCAGGGCGAGCAGTACTTC.

The CDR3 loop is CASSLGLAGDPWAQYF. In nucleotides, the CDR3 is TGTGCCAGCAGCTTAGGACTAGCGGGGGACCCTTGGGCGCAGTATTTT. The chain has TRBV7-2 and TRBJ2-3, with 12 bases that match TRBD2. Germline V lookup: CDR1 SGHTA, CDR2 FQGNSA. The CDR3 extends over 16 amino acids. The junction had 9 bases not matched to a gene; V was cut back by 1 base and J by 10 bases. The whole variable domain, remainder taken from reference TRBV7-2 and TRBJ2-3, is GAGVSQSPSNKVTEKGKDVELRCDPISGHTALYWYRQSLGQGLEFLIYFQGNSAPDKSGLPSDRFSAERTGGSVSTLTIQRTQQEDSAVYLCASSLGLAGDPWAQYFGPGTRLTVL.

CDR3 nucleotides: TGTGCCAGCAGCGTAACAGGCCAAACCAGTTACGAGCAGTACTTC. As protein: CASSVTGQTSYEQYF. The chain recombines TRBV9 with TRBJ2-7; a weak D match, TRBD1 (5 bases). The V end was cut by 1 base, the J end by 4 bases, with 15 bases between. CDR3 length equals 15 residues. CDR1 is SGDLS, CDR2 YYNGEE, per germline.

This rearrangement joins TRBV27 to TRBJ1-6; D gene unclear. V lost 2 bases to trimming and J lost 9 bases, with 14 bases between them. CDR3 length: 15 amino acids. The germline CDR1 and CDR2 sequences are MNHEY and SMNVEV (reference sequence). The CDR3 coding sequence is TGTGCCAGCAGTTTAGGTCTGGGCGAGACTTCACCCCTCCACTTT. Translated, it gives CASSLGLGETSPLHF.

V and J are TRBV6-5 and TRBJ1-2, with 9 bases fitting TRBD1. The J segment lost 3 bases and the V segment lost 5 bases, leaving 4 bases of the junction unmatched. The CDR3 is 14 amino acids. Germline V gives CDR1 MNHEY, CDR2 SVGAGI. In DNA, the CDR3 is TGTGCCAGCAGTACGCGGACAGGGGACTATGGCTACACCTTC. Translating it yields CASSTRTGDYGYTF.

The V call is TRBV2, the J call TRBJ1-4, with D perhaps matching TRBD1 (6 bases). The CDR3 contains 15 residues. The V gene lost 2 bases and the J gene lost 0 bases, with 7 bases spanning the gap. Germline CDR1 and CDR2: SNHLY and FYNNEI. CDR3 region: CASSEWTATNEKLFF. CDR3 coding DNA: TGTGCCAGCAGTGAATGGACAGCAACTAATGAAAAACTGTTTTTT.

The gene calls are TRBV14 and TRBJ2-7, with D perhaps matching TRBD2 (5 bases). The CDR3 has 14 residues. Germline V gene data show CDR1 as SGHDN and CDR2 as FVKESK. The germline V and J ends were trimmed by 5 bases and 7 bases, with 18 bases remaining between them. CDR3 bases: TGTGCCAGCAGCGGGAGCATGAGGGTGCGGGAGCAGTACTTC. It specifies CASSGSMRVREQYF.

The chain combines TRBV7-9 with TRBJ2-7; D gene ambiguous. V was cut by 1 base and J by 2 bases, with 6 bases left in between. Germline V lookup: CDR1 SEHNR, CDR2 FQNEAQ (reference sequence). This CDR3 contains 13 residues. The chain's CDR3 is CASSLVRTYEQYF. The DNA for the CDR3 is TGTGCCAGCAGCTTAGTCAGGACCTACGAGCAGTACTTC.

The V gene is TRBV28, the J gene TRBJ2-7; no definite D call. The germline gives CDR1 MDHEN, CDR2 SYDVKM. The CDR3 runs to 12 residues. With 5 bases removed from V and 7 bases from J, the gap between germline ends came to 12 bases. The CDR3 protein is CASSRPSWEQYF. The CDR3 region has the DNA TGTGCCAGCAGTCGACCTAGTTGGGAGCAGTACTTC.